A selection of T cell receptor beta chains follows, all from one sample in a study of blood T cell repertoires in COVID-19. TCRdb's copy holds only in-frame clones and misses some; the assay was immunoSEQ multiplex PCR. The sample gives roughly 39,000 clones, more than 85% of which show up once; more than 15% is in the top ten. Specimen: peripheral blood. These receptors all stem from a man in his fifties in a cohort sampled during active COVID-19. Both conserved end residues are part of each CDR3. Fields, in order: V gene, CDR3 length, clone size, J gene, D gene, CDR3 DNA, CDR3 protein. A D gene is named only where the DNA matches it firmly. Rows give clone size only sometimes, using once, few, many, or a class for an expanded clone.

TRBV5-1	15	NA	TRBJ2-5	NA	TGCGCCAGCAGCCCACCGACAGATACCCCAGGGACCCAGTACTTC	CASSPPTDTPGTQYF
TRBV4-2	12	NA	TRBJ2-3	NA	TGTGCCAGCAGCCAGGCAGCAGATACGCAGTATTTT	CASSQAADTQYF
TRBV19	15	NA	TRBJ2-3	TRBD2	TGTGCCAGTAGTAGCGGGGGAGGTGGCACAGATACGCAGTATTTT	CASSSGGGGTDTQYF
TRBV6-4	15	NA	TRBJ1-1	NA	TGTGCCAGCAGAGGCGGCCTTCTCATGAACACTGAAGCTTTCTTT	CASRGGLLMNTEAFF
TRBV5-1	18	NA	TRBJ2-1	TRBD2	TGCGCCAGCAGCTTGGTTACTAGCGGGATGAGCTCCTACAATGAGCAGTTCTTC	CASSLVTSGMSSYNEQFF
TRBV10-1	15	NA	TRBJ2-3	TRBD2	TGCGCCAGCAGTGGGCTAGCGGACCGCACAGATACGCAGTATTTT	CASSGLADRTDTQYF
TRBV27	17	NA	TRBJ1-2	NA	TGTGCCAGCAGTTTGACCTTTGAGACATGGGCATACTATGGCTACACCTTC	CASSLTFETWAYYGYTF
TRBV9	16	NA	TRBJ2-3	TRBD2	TGTGCCAGCAGCTCCCGCTGGGCGGGAGGCACAGATACGCAGTATTTT	CASSSRWAGGTDTQYF
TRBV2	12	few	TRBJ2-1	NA	TGTGCCAGCAGTAGACAGTACAATGAGCAGTTCTTC	CASSRQYNEQFF
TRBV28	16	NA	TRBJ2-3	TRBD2	TGTGCCAGCAGCGAGCTAGCGGGGGGAACCACAGATACGCAGTATTTT	CASSELAGGTTDTQYF
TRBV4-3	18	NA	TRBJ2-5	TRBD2	TGCGCCAGCAGCCAGGGCGACACTAGCGGGGGGCCACGAGAGACCCAGTACTTC	CASSQGDTSGGPRETQYF
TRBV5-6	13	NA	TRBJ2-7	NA	TGTGCCAGCAGCTTGGGAGGTGCCGACGAGCAGTACTTC	CASSLGGADEQYF
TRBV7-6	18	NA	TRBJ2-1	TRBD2	TGTGCCAGCAGCTTAACTCGGCGGGAGGGATCCTACACGAATGAGCAGTTCTTC	CASSLTRREGSYTNEQFF
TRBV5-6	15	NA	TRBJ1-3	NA	TGTGCCAGCAGCTTGGATTGGACTAGTGGAAACACCATATATTTT	CASSLDWTSGNTIYF
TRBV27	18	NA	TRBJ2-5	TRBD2	TGTGCCAGTAAGGGGCTAGCGGGAGATTTAACCAACCAAGAGACCCAGTACTTC	CASKGLAGDLTNQETQYF
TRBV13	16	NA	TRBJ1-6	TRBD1	TGTGCCAGCAGCTCCCGGGGGACAGGGGTGGGTTCACCCCTCCACTTT	CASSSRGTGVGSPLHF
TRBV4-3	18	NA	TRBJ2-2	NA	TGCGCCAGCAGCCCCTCCGGGGGAACCGCCGCGAACACCGGGGAGCTGTTTTTT	CASSPSGGTAANTGELFF
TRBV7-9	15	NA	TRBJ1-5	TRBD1	TGTGCCAGCAGCTTAGGTGACAGGGCCCCGGAGTCCCAGCATTTT	CASSLGDRAPESQHF
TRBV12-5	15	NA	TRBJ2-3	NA	TGTGCTAGTGGTTGGGGAGGAGCTAGCACAGATACGCAGTATTTT	CASGWGGASTDTQYF
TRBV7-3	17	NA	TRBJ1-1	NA	TGTGCCAGCATCGTCTCCCCAGGGGCCCTCATGAACACTGAAGCTTTCTTT	CASIVSPGALMNTEAFF
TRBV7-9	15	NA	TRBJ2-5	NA	TGTGCCAGCGGGGGACTGGGAGGACTCCAAGAGACCCAGTACTTC	CASGGLGGLQETQYF
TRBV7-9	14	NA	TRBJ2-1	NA	TGTGCCAGCAGCCTAGGACTCGCCTACAATGAGCAGTTCTTC	CASSLGLAYNEQFF
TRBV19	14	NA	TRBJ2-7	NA	TGTGCCAGTAGTTGGGGAGGAGGCCGGGCCGAGCAGTACTTC	CASSWGGGRAEQYF
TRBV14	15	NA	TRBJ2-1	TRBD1	TGTGCCAGCAGTAGTGGGACAGGGAGCTACAATGAGCAGTTCTTC	CASSSGTGSYNEQFF
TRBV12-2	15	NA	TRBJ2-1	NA	TGTGCAAGTCGCTTACGGCGCGGGACCTGGTATGAGCAGTTCTTC	CASRLRRGTWYEQFF
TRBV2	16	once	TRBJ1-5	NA	TGTGCCAGCAGTGGTCGGGGAGAGCGAAGCAATCAGCCCCAGCATTTT	CASSGRGERSNQPQHF
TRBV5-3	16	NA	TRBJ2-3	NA	TGTGCCAGAAGCTTAGTCGGGAAACGGAGGACAGATACGCAGTATTTT	CARSLVGKRRTDTQYF
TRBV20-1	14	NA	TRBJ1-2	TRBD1	TGCAGTGCTAGTTCCGGGACAGGGAACTATGGCTACACCTTC	CSASSGTGNYGYTF
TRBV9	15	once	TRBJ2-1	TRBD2	TGTGCCAGCAGCGTAAGCGGGGCCTCCTACAATGAGCAGTTCTTC	CASSVSGASYNEQFF
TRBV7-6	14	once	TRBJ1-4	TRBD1	TGTGCCAGCAGTCGAGGGTGGACAGGGTTGAAACTGTTTTTT	CASSRGWTGLKLFF
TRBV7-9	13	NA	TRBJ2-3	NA	TGTGCCAGCCTTCTCCCAGACAGAGATACGCAGTATTTT	CASLLPDRDTQYF
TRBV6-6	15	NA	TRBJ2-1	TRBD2	TGTGCCAGCAGTTTCTCTAGCGGTGGGGCCCATGAGCAGTTCTTC	CASSFSSGGAHEQFF